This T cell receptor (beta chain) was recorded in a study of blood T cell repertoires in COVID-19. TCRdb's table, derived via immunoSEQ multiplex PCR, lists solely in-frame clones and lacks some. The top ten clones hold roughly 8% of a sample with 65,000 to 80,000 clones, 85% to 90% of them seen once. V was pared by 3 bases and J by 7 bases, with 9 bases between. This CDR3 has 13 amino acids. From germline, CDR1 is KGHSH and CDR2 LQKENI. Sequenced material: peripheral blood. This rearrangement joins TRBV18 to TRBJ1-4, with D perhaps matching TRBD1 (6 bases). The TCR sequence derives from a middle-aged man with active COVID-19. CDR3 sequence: CASSPGHLEKLFF. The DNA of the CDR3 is TGTGCCAGCTCACCGGGACACCTTGAAAAACTGTTTTTT. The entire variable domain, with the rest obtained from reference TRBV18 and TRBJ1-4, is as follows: NAGVMQNPRHLVRRRGQEARLRCSPMKGHSHVYWYRQLPEEGLKFMVYLQKENIIDESGMPKERFSAEFPKEGPSILRIQQVVRGDSAAYFCASSPGHLEKLFFGSGTQLSVL.